Each of the 24 T cell receptor beta chains below was sequenced from the same sample in a study of cytomegalovirus exposure and HLA in healthy donors. The PCR was carried out with 60 Vbeta primers and 13 Jbeta primers. Profiled with immunoSEQ multiplex PCR; TCRdb holds only in-frame clones, not every one. The table has fewer than 200,000 clones, 76% seen once. The sample comprised PBMCs. The receptors shown here come from a female donor in good health and CMV-seronegative.

In nucleotides, the CDR3 is TGTGCCAGCAGCTTCGGCCAGGGTAAAGGCTACACCTTC. Protein product: CASSFGQGKGYTF. V usage is TRBV7-2 and J usage is TRBJ1-2, with D perhaps TRBD1 (5 bases). The germline V gene has CDR1 SGHTA and CDR2 FQGNSA. This CDR3 has 13 amino acids. The V and J ends lost 3 bases and 8 bases respectively, with 13 bases between them. Drawing the rest from reference TRBV7-2 and TRBJ1-2, the complete variable domain is GAGVSQSPSNKVTEKGKDVELRCDPISGHTALYWYRQSLGQGLEFLIYFQGNSAPDKSGLPSDRFSAERTGGSVSTLTIQRTQQEDSAVYLCASSFGQGKGYTFGSGTRLTVV.

The gene calls are TRBV6-1 and TRBJ1-5; D is uncertain. The CDR3 has 14 residues. Per the germline V gene, CDR1 is MNHNS and CDR2 is SASEGT. V was shortened by 3 bases and J by 0 bases, with 6 bases between the two germline ends. The CDR3 region is CASSDGGSNQPQHF. The CDR3 nucleotides are TGTGCCAGCAGTGACGGTGGTAGCAATCAGCCCCAGCATTTT.

The V call is TRBV19, the J call TRBJ2-3, with TRBD1 matching over 8 bases. Per germline, CDR1 LNHDA and CDR2 SQIVND (reference sequence). J gave up 6 bases and V 9 bases, and 2 bases lay outside the gene matches. The CDR3 contains 11 residues. In DNA, the CDR3 is TGTGCCAGCAGGGGGCGGGATACGCAGTATTTT. It encodes CASRGRDTQYF.

The V and J genes are TRBV15 and TRBJ2-5; D perhaps matches TRBD1 (6 bases). The V end lost 3 bases, the J end lost 5 bases, and 10 bases lay between the germline ends. This CDR3 has 13 residues. Germline CDR1 is LNHNV and CDR2 is YYDKDF (reference sequence). CDR3 in DNA: TGTGCCACCAGCAGCTATAGGGGGGAGACCCAGTACTTC. Its translation: CATSSYRGETQYF.

V usage is TRBV10-3 and J usage is TRBJ1-1; tentatively, D is TRBD1 (6 bases). V lost 2 bases and J lost 0, with 16 bases in between. Germline V lookup: CDR1 ENHRY, CDR2 SYGVKD. The CDR3 has 17 residues. CDR3 sequence reads: CAISEGGAGGLNTEAFF. The CDR3 coding sequence is TGTGCCATCAGTGAGGGGGGCGCGGGAGGGTTGAACACTGAAGCTTTCTTT.

The chain employs TRBV7-9 and TRBJ1-1; tentatively, D is TRBD1 (6 bases). CDR1 is SEHNR, CDR2 FQNEAQ, per germline (reference sequence). Trimming cost V 7 bases and J 0 bases, with 15 bases left between them. The CDR3 totals 15 residues. CDR3 in amino acids: CASTPVDRLNTEAFF. The CDR3 DNA is TGTGCCAGCACCCCAGTAGACAGGCTGAACACTGAAGCTTTCTTT.

The chain couples TRBV4-2 to TRBJ2-1, with D possibly being TRBD2 (5 bases). This CDR3 comprises 16 residues. CDR1 LGHNA and CDR2 YNFKEQ come from the germline V gene. V shed 1 base and J shed 13 bases, with 23 bases lying between them. CDR3 region: CASSQVPISTQRTQFF. CDR3 nucleotide sequence: TGTGCCAGCAGCCAAGTCCCGATTTCTACGCAAAGGACTCAGTTCTTC.

The V gene is TRBV20-1, the J gene TRBJ1-3; D unresolved. This CDR3 comprises 9 residues. Looked up from germline, CDR1 is DFQATT and CDR2 is SNEGSKA (reference sequence). The CDR3 region is CTPGNTIYF. CDR3 DNA sequence: TGCACCCCAGGAAACACCATATATTTT.

The CDR3 bases are TGTGCCAGCAGTCTTATAGGACTAGCGGGAGTCGGCGAGCAGTACTTC. Translating gives CASSLIGLAGVGEQYF. The chain joins TRBV28 to TRBJ2-7, with 13 bases aligning to TRBD2. V lost 5 bases, J lost 6 bases, and 10 bases stayed unmatched. Germline CDR1 MDHEN, CDR2 SYDVKM. This CDR3 region has 16 residues.

The gene calls are TRBV7-8 and TRBJ2-7, with 11 bases lining up with TRBD2. The CDR3 sequence is 16 residues long. Germline loops: CDR1 SGHVS, CDR2 FQNEAQ. Trimming took 5 bases from V and 5 from J; bases not matched to a gene: 11. The CDR3 DNA is TGTGCCAGCAGCCCATACCTAGCGGGAGGTTACGACGAGCAGTACTTC. It is translated as CASSPYLAGGYDEQYF.

Only a few counts were recorded for this clone. V usage is TRBV5-6 and J usage is TRBJ1-1; no clear D. In germline, CDR1 is SGHDT, CDR2 YYEEEE. The CDR3 is 13 residues long. Trimming removed 4 bases from V and 8 bases from J, with 15 bases in between. CDR3 DNA sequence: TGTGCCAGCAGCAGACTTGACGGCGTGGAAGCTTTCTTT. Amino acid sequence: CASSRLDGVEAFF.

This clone appeared a few times. The CDR3 reads CASRLFGRGYEQYF. DNA for the CDR3: TGTGCCAGCAGATTGTTCGGCAGGGGATACGAGCAGTACTTC. V and J are TRBV5-4 and TRBJ2-7, with D maybe TRBD1 (6 bases). V was pared by 5 bases and J by 4 bases, with 16 bases between. The CDR3 is 14 residues long. Germline V lookup: CDR1 SGHNT, CDR2 YYREEE (reference sequence).

The rearrangement links TRBV29-1 to TRBJ1-1; D is uncertain. In germline, CDR1 is SQVTM, CDR2 ANQGSEA. The V gene lost 5 bases and the J gene lost 4 bases, with 8 bases spanning the gap. The CDR3 sequence is 11 residues long. CDR3 loop: CSVYQFTEAFF. Written as DNA, the CDR3 is TGCAGCGTTTACCAGTTCACTGAAGCTTTCTTT.

The rearrangement links TRBV5-1 to TRBJ2-3; TRBD2 matches 14 bases. V lost 5 bases to trimming and J lost 5 bases; unmatched junction nucleotides: 10. There are 17 residues in the CDR3. Germline CDR1 and CDR2: SGHRS and YFSETQ. The CDR3 spells CASRITPGTSGRDTQYF. The CDR3 region has the DNA TGCGCCAGCAGGATCACCCCCGGGACTAGCGGGAGAGATACGCAGTATTTT.

The chain carries TRBV27 and TRBJ2-7, with D perhaps matching TRBD2 (6 bases). V was pared by 6 bases and J by 1 base, with 13 bases between. CDR3 length: 14 residues. Per the germline V gene, CDR1 is MNHEY and CDR2 is SMNVEV (reference sequence). This CDR3 is CASRFGGTSYEQYF. The CDR3 nucleotides are TGTGCCAGCAGGTTTGGGGGGACTTCCTACGAGCAGTACTTC.

The genes are TRBV30 and TRBJ2-7, with 7 bases lining up with TRBD2. Germline-derived CDR1 and CDR2 are GTSNPN and SVGIG (reference sequence). V was pared by 4 bases and J by 3 bases, with 3 bases of the junction left unmatched. The CDR3 has 12 amino acids. CDR3 nucleotides: TGTGCCTGGACTAGCGGACGCTACGAGCAGTACTTC. Amino acids: CAWTSGRYEQYF.

This sequence joins TRBV5-1 and TRBJ2-1; 8 nucleotides line up with TRBD2. The CDR3 has 16 amino acids. Germline loops: CDR1 SGHRS, CDR2 YFSETQ. Losses at the gene ends were 3 bases for V and 3 bases for J; bases not matched to a gene: 8. The DNA for the CDR3 is TGCGCCAGCAGCTCCGATAGCGGGGAGTTCTACAATGAGCAGTTCTTC. This encodes CASSSDSGEFYNEQFF. Variable domain in full (rest from reference TRBV5-1 and TRBJ2-1): KAGVTQTPRYLIKTRGQQVTLSCSPISGHRSVSWYQQTPGQGLQFLFEYFSETQRNKGNFPGRFSGRQFSNSRSEMNVSTLELGDSALYLCASSSDSGEFYNEQFFGPGTRLTVL.

This clone occurred once. The rearrangement links TRBV6-5 to TRBJ2-7; no definite D call. CDR1 is MNHEY, CDR2 SVGAGI, per germline. The CDR3 totals 14 residues. The V end was cut by 6 bases, the J end by 1 base, with 13 bases between. CDR3: CASSRFTESYEQYF. The DNA of the CDR3 is TGTGCCAGCAGCCGCTTTACAGAGTCCTACGAGCAGTACTTC.

This chain joins TRBV2 and TRBJ1-2; TRBD1 matches at 7 bases. Germline trimming cut 8 bases from V and 2 bases from J; bases unmatched to any gene: 8. CDR1 and CDR2 from the germline V gene are SNHLY and FYNNEI. The CDR3 sequence is 14 residues long. The CDR3 loop is CASQGQPLNYGYTF. CDR3 DNA sequence: TGTGCCAGCCAGGGACAGCCACTGAACTATGGCTACACCTTC.

Only a few counts were recorded for this clone. CDR3 coding DNA: TGTGCCAGCAGAAGGAGGGGATTAACTAATGAAAAACTGTTTTTT. This codes for CASRRRGLTNEKLFF. The rearrangement links TRBV27 to TRBJ1-4, with D maybe TRBD1 (5 bases). CDR1 is MNHEY, CDR2 SMNVEV, per germline (reference sequence). Trimming cost V 6 bases and J 1 base, with 12 bases left between them. This CDR3 is 15 amino acids long.

This clone was seen only a few times. CDR3 in DNA: TGCGCCAGCAGCTTCCACGAGGGAAGCGCCGGGGAGCTGTTTTTT. Translation gives CASSFHEGSAGELFF. The rearrangement uses TRBV5-1 and TRBJ2-2; tentative D call: TRBD2 (5 bases). The ends were cut back, 2 bases at V and 6 bases at J, with 14 bases in the middle. The CDR3 extends over 15 amino acids. CDR1 and CDR2 from the germline V gene are SGHRS and YFSETQ.

The chain recombines TRBV4-1 with TRBJ1-6; D remains unclear. Trimming left V 0 bases short and J 15 bases short, with 15 bases between. The CDR3 has 14 residues. CDR1 MGHRA and CDR2 YSYEKL come from the germline V gene. This CDR3 reads CASSQDREVGDLHF. The CDR3 nucleotides read TGCGCCAGCAGCCAAGATAGGGAGGTTGGGGACCTCCACTTT.

The V call is TRBV14, the J call TRBJ2-2; 9 bases line up with TRBD1. CDR1 and CDR2 (germline): SGHDN, FVKESK. V was clipped by 4 bases and J by 5 bases; unmatched bases: 2. The CDR3 sequence is 14 residues long. The CDR3 sequence: CASSRGQGTGELFF. The CDR3 DNA reads as TGTGCCAGCAGCCGCGGACAGGGGACCGGGGAGCTGTTTTTT.

The V and J genes are TRBV30 and TRBJ2-2, with 8 bases that match TRBD1. The V gene's germline CDR1 is GTSNPN and CDR2 SVGIG (reference sequence). The CDR3 is 14 residues long. Trimming cost V 6 bases and J 1 base; bases outside gene matches: 4. DNA of the CDR3: TGTGCCTGTCCCGGACAGGGGAACACCGGGGAGCTGTTTTTT. Protein product: CACPGQGNTGELFF.